Below, one T cell receptor (beta chain) is given with its context. Its target is not known. The CDR3 loop spans 16 amino acids. Germline values: CDR1 SGHNT, CDR2 YYREEE (reference sequence). V was clipped by 0 bases and J by 7 bases; unmatched bases: 10. This sample was taken from a study of T cell responses to AZD1222 COVID-19 vaccine. Study outcomes and limitations: A reported finding is that nearly half of spike-specific TCRs target unmutated variant regions. Donors were mostly white British, more females; clonal diversity possibly underestimated. Dominant CD4 TCR responses targeted spike regions 160-218 and 743-854. Elevations in Spike-specific TCR breadth and depth followed administration of two AZD1222 doses.

Only in-frame clones appear in the TCRdb table, and some are missing; sequencing was by immunoSEQ multiplex PCR. The sample shows around 140,000 clones, roughly 85% of them seen only once. The chain links TRBV5-4 to TRBJ1-2; TRBD1 agrees at 9 bases. The specimen was peripheral blood, collected 28 days after the second dose of the MenACWY control vaccine. The sequence derives from an adult who received the MenACWY meningococcal vaccine as a control. CDR3: CASSLGRRDRVSGYTF. In DNA form, the CDR3 reads TGTGCCAGCAGCTTGGGGCGGCGGGACAGGGTTAGTGGCTACACCTTC.